Shown below are 8 T cell receptor beta chains from a single sample sequenced in a study of Ad26.COV2.S vaccination and SARS-CoV-2 variants. Measured with immunoSEQ multiplex PCR; TCRdb has only the in-frame clones, and not every one. The sample contains some 300,000 clones, about 82% of which appear only once. The treatment here: roughly 18 received Ad26.COV2.S at low or high dose, single or two shots; several received placebo; per-sample allocation not given. Samples came from day 63 after the first vaccine or placebo injection. The starting material was peripheral blood, obtained in a trial of Ad26.COV2.S vaccine versus placebo. The receptors come from a person aged 18-60 years who received the Ad26.COV2.S COVID-19 vaccine or a placebo.

V usage is TRBV27 and J usage is TRBJ2-5, with 11 bases that match TRBD2. Losses at the gene ends were 6 bases for V and 2 bases for J; bases not matched to a gene: 5. The CDR3 consists of 15 residues. The V gene's germline CDR1 is MNHEY and CDR2 SMNVEV (reference sequence). As DNA, the CDR3 is TGTGCCAGCAGCCGACTAGCGGGGCGTCAAGAGACCCAGTACTTC. Its translation is CASSRLAGRQETQYF.

The chain carries TRBV7-8 and TRBJ2-2; D perhaps matches TRBD2 (6 bases). V lost 4 bases and J 4 bases, leaving 22 bases between the germline ends. There are 18 residues in the CDR3. CDR1 and CDR2 (germline): SGHVS, FQNEAQ. Here the CDR3 DNA reads TGTGCCAGCAGCTCTCCCGGAGGGGTACGGACGTCCACCGGGGAGCTGTTTTTT. It is translated as CASSSPGGVRTSTGELFF.

CDR3 residues: CATSRDSGTIGGYTF. CDR3 sequence (DNA): TGTGCCACCAGCAGAGATTCAGGGACTATTGGTGGCTACACCTTC. The J gene is TRBJ1-2, the V gene TRBV15; possible D gene TRBD1, 5 bases. Trimming took 0 bases from V and 7 from J, leaving 15 bases between them. Per germline, CDR1 LNHNV and CDR2 YYDKDF (reference sequence). The CDR3 contains 15 residues.

The chain joins TRBV5-6 to TRBJ1-2; possibly TRBD1 for D (5 bases). The V gene's germline CDR1 is SGHDT and CDR2 YYEEEE. Trimming took off 1 base at V and 7 bases at J, with 11 bases between the two ends. The CDR3 is made up of 13 amino acids. In DNA form, the CDR3 reads TGTGCCAGCAGCTTGTGGGGGGTTGCTGGCTACACCTTC. This translates into CASSLWGVAGYTF.

This clone was found once. The V gene is TRBV29-1, the J gene TRBJ1-1, with a tentative D call TRBD1 (5 bases). The V gene lost 7 bases and the J gene lost 1 base, with 16 bases spanning the gap. From germline, CDR1 is SQVTM and CDR2 ANQGSEA. The CDR3 covers 14 residues. Here the CDR3 DNA reads TGCAGCGCTAAGCGAGAGGGGCCGAACACTGAAGCTTTCTTT. It encodes CSAKREGPNTEAFF.

This sequence joins TRBV15 and TRBJ1-2; D is unresolved. The CDR3 is 13 residues long. V lost 0 bases, J lost 2 bases, and 4 bases lay in between. Germline V gene data show CDR1 as LNHNV and CDR2 as YYDKDF (reference sequence). CDR3 sequence reads: CATSRDTNYGYTF. CDR3 DNA sequence: TGTGCCACCAGCAGAGATACCAACTATGGCTACACCTTC.

The gene calls are TRBV11-2 and TRBJ1-2; possible D gene TRBD1, 5 bases. Germline assignment: CDR1 SGHAT and CDR2 FQNNGV. V was cut by 5 bases and J by 2 bases, with 15 bases left in between. The CDR3 runs to 15 residues. The CDR3 protein is CASSPRQLSNYGYTF. CDR3 DNA: TGTGCCAGCAGCCCCAGACAGCTCTCCAACTATGGCTACACCTTC.

This rearrangement joins TRBV4-3 to TRBJ1-1, with a weak D call TRBD1 (6 bases). Per germline, CDR1 LGHNA and CDR2 YSLEER. V dropped 5 bases and J dropped 4 bases, with 14 bases sitting between them. The CDR3 totals 14 residues. As DNA, the CDR3 is TGCGCCAGCAGCGTCGGGGGCCCGGGCACTGAAGCTTTCTTT. Translation: CASSVGGPGTEAFF.